This TCR beta chain was documented in a study of blood T cell repertoires in COVID-19. About the study: Researchers got acute and convalescent COVID-19 samples from the United States, Italy and Spain. The cDNA or gDNA used as material had been derived from T cells, B-cell-depleted T cells, or PBMCs.

This clone was detected a few times. Cohort assignment relied on participant-reported clinical history. Germline CDR1 SGHRS, CDR2 YFSETQ. V lost 8 bases, J lost 2 bases, and 16 bases lay in between. The CDR3 length is 14 residues. Repertoires were generated with immunoSEQ multiplex PCR, while TCRdb's copy carries only in-frame clones and drops some. The sample includes roughly 160,000 clones, roughly 80% of them seen just once. Sample: PBMCs or T cells enriched from blood (not recorded which). The chain is built from TRBV5-1 and TRBJ1-1, with a tentative D call TRBD1 (6 bases). This receptor was taken from a woman aged 55-70 years who had recovered from COVID-19. CDR3 in amino acids: CASAAGGLNTEAFF. The CDR3 coding sequence is TGCGCCAGTGCGGCGGGGGGCCTCAACACTGAAGCTTTCTTT.